What follows describes a single T cell receptor beta chain. The data derive from a study of cytomegalovirus exposure and HLA in healthy donors. The CDR3 covers 14 residues. V lost 5 bases and J 1 base, leaving 12 bases between the germline ends. Germline CDR1 MDHEN, CDR2 SYDVKM. PCR employed 60 Vbeta and 13 Jbeta primers. This table comes from immunoSEQ multiplex PCR, and its TCRdb copy is limited to in-frame clones, with some not included. Of under 130,000 clones listed, around 15% are singletons. The sequence was collected from a female donor in good health and CMV-seronegative. The material sequenced was PBMCs. The chain employs TRBV28 and TRBJ2-7; TRBD2 might be the D (6 bases). The CDR3 sequence is CASSIGGTSYEQYF. As DNA, the CDR3 is TGTGCCAGCAGTATAGGCGGGACTTCCTACGAGCAGTACTTC.